These 15 T cell receptor beta chains originate from one sample sequenced in a study of cytomegalovirus exposure and HLA in healthy donors. Primers: 60 Vbeta forward and 13 Jbeta reverse. Assay used: immunoSEQ multiplex PCR; TCRdb lists only in-frame clones, some missing. The sample consists of more than 90,000 clones, under 80% of them appearing once. The sample consisted of PBMCs. Receptors were obtained from a man aged 40-49 years in good health and CMV-seronegative.

This chain connects TRBV5-6 to TRBJ2-4; 7 bases fit TRBD1. In germline, CDR1 is SGHDT, CDR2 YYEEEE. The CDR3 covers 15 residues. Germline trimming cut 4 bases from V and 4 bases from J; bases unmatched to any gene: 8. The CDR3 DNA reads as TGTGCCAGCAGCCTTTTGGTACAGGGGAAAAACATTCAGTACTTC. It encodes CASSLLVQGKNIQYF.

This clone was detected only a few times. The CDR3, as DNA: TGCGCCAGCAGCCGGGACAGGGCTAACACTGAAGCTTTCTTT. This codes for CASSRDRANTEAFF. The gene calls are TRBV5-1 and TRBJ1-1; 9 bases align to TRBD1. There are 14 residues in the CDR3. Germline V gene sequence: CDR1 SGHRS, CDR2 YFSETQ. The J segment lost 2 bases and the V segment lost 4 bases, leaving 3 bases of the junction unmatched.

Note on this clone: Other DNA variants within this sample encode the same CDR3. The chain couples TRBV7-7 to TRBJ2-5, with D possibly being TRBD1 (6 bases). Germline V CDR1 and CDR2: SSHAT, FNYEAQ (reference sequence). V shed 4 bases and J shed 0 bases, with 9 bases lying between them. The CDR3 is 14 amino acids. Written as DNA, the CDR3 is TGTGCCAGCAGCTCCACAGGGAACCAAGAGACCCAGTACTTC. Translation gives CASSSTGNQETQYF.

This rearrangement joins TRBV6-5 to TRBJ2-3, with TRBD2 as a possible D gene (6 bases). This CDR3 has 15 residues. Trimming left V 3 bases short and J 2 bases short, with 12 bases between. Germline lookup yields CDR1 MNHEY and CDR2 SVGAGI. The CDR3 region has the DNA TGTGCCAGCAGTTATGGAGCGGGCCCCACAGATACGCAGTATTTT. It is translated as CASSYGAGPTDTQYF.

The chain recombines TRBV19 with TRBJ2-2; possible D gene TRBD1, 6 bases. The V end was cut by 3 bases, the J end by 0 bases, with 8 bases between. The length of the CDR3 is 15 residues. Germline values: CDR1 LNHDA, CDR2 SQIVND (reference sequence). The DNA of the CDR3 is TGTGCCAGTAGTATCTCAGGGGCGAACACCGGGGAGCTGTTTTTT. This translates into CASSISGANTGELFF.

The V and J genes are TRBV18 and TRBJ1-2, with D maybe TRBD1 (6 bases). The V gene lost 2 bases and the J gene lost 3 bases, with 16 bases spanning the gap. The CDR3 consists of 16 residues. CDR1 and CDR2 (germline): KGHSH, LQKENI. CDR3 in DNA: TGTGCCAGCTCACCAGACGGACAGCCGATTTACTATGGCTACACCTTC. This gives the protein CASSPDGQPIYYGYTF.

There are a few counts of this clone. The chain combines TRBV30 with TRBJ2-4, with TRBD2 as a possible D gene (6 bases). Germline V gene sequence: CDR1 GTSNPN, CDR2 SVGIG (reference sequence). Trimming cost V 5 bases and J 7 bases, with 12 bases left between them. CDR3 length equals 12 residues. The CDR3 protein is CAWGDSVNIQYF. CDR3 coding DNA: TGTGCCTGGGGGGACTCGGTGAACATTCAGTACTTC.

The chain couples TRBV7-2 to TRBJ1-5; maybe TRBD1 (6 bases). The ends were cut back, 0 bases at V and 5 bases at J, with 11 bases in the middle. Germline CDR1 and CDR2: SGHTA and FQGNSA. This CDR3 spans 15 amino acids. CDR3 amino acids: CASSLAWDNYQPQHF. Here the CDR3 DNA reads TGTGCCAGCAGCTTAGCTTGGGACAACTATCAGCCCCAGCATTTT. The variable domain in full, completed from reference TRBV7-2 and TRBJ1-5, reads GAGVSQSPSNKVTEKGKDVELRCDPISGHTALYWYRQSLGQGLEFLIYFQGNSAPDKSGLPSDRFSAERTGGSVSTLTIQRTQQEDSAVYLCASSLAWDNYQPQHFGDGTRLSIL.

The V and J genes are TRBV6-5 and TRBJ1-1; D unclear. Deletions cut 1 base from V and 1 base from J, with 10 bases between. The CDR3 extends over 15 amino acids. Germline lookup yields CDR1 MNHEY and CDR2 SVGAGI. The chain's CDR3 is CASSYFGPTNTEAFF. Written as DNA, the CDR3 is TGTGCCAGCAGTTACTTTGGGCCGACGAACACTGAAGCTTTCTTT.

The chain recombines TRBV5-6 with TRBJ2-5; a possible D gene is TRBD1 (6 bases). The CDR3 runs to 15 residues. V was cut by 6 bases and J by 1 base, with 16 bases left in between. Germline loops: CDR1 SGHDT, CDR2 YYEEEE. The CDR3 reads CASIMLGHRQETQYF. CDR3 in DNA: TGTGCCAGCATCATGTTGGGACACCGCCAAGAGACCCAGTACTTC.

The V call is TRBV5-6, the J call TRBJ2-7; D perhaps matches TRBD1 (6 bases). V lost 0 bases and J 2 bases, leaving 12 bases between the germline ends. The CDR3 covers 15 residues. Germline V gene data show CDR1 as SGHDT and CDR2 as YYEEEE. For the CDR3, the DNA is TGTGCCAGCAGCTTGGCCCCAGGGGAGACCTACGAGCAGTACTTC. Protein sequence: CASSLAPGETYEQYF.

CDR3 in DNA: TGTGCCAGCTCACCTGACAACGGGCTTCTAGCGGGGACAAGTGGCGAGCAGTACTTC. It translates to CASSPDNGLLAGTSGEQYF. V gene TRBV18 combines with J gene TRBJ2-7; TRBD2 matches at 9 bases. Germline V lookup: CDR1 KGHSH, CDR2 LQKENI. This CDR3 spans 19 amino acids. V trimming: 3 bases; J trimming: 6 bases; junction bases outside the gene matches: 21. Complete variable domain (other parts from reference TRBV18 and TRBJ2-7): NAGVMQNPRHLVRRRGQEARLRCSPMKGHSHVYWYRQLPEEGLKFMVYLQKENIIDESGMPKERFSAEFPKEGPSILRIQQVVRGDSAAYFCASSPDNGLLAGTSGEQYFGPGTRLTVT.

The V and J genes are TRBV7-2 and TRBJ2-7; D possibly corresponds to TRBD2 (6 bases). Between the trimmed V and J ends, which lost 1 base and 4 bases, there was a span of 17 bases. Germline V gene sequence: CDR1 SGHTA, CDR2 FQGNSA. The CDR3 is made up of 16 amino acids. This chain's CDR3 is CASSLDTSLPVYEQYF. For the CDR3, the DNA is TGTGCCAGCAGCTTAGACACTAGCCTCCCCGTATACGAGCAGTACTTC.

For this clone: The junction and the germline gene differ at one end; a read error may be behind it. The chain recombines TRBV6-4 with TRBJ2-7, with D possibly matching TRBD1 (6 bases). From germline, CDR1 is MRHNA and CDR2 SNTAGT. This CDR3 region has 15 residues. The CDR3 region is CASSRRRGGGYEQYF. Written as DNA, the CDR3 is TGTGCCAGCAGTAGGCGCAGGGGCGGCGGCTACGAGCAATACTTC.

The chain joins TRBV5-1 to TRBJ1-4; D may be TRBD1 (6 bases). V was clipped by 1 base and J by 7 bases, with 17 bases between them. The germline V gene encodes CDR1 SGHRS and CDR2 YFSETQ. This CDR3 has 16 residues. The CDR3 reads CASSLPSQGRGEKLFF. The CDR3 bases are TGCGCCAGCAGCTTGCCTAGCCAGGGGCGCGGTGAAAAACTGTTTTTT.